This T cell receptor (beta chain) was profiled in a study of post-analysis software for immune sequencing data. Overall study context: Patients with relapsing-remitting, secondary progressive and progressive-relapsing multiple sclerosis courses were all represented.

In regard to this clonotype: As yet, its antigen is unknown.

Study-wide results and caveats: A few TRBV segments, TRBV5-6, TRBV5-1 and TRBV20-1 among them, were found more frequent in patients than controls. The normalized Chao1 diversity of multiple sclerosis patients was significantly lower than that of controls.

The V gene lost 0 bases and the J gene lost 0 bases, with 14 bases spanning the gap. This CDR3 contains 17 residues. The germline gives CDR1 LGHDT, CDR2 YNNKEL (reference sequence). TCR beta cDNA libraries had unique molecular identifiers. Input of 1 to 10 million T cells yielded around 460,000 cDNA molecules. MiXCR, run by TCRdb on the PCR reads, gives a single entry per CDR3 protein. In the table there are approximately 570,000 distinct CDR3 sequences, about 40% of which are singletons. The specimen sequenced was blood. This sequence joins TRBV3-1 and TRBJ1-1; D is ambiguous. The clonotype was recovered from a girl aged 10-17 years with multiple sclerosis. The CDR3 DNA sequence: TGTGCCAGCAGCCAAGATCCTGGGGTACATCTGAACACTGAAGCTTTCTTT. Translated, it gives CASSQDPGVHLNTEAFF.